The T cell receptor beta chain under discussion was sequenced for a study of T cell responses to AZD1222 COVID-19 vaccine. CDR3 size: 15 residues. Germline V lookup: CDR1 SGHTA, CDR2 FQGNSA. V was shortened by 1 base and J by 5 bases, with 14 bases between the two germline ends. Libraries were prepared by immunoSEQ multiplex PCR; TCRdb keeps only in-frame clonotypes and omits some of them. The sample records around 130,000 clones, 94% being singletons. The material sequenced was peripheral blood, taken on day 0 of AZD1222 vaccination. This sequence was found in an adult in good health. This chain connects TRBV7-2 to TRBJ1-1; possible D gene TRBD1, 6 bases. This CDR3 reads CASSLGRGLGTEAFF. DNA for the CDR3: TGTGCCAGCAGCTTAGGCAGGGGTTTGGGAACTGAAGCTTTCTTT.